This T cell receptor (beta chain) stems from a study of OX40 agonist ivuxolimab in advanced cancers. Remarks on this clone: Its cognate antigen is unknown.

The study's findings and limits: The study observed clonal expansion of CD4+ and CD8+ blood T cells by week 6 at 0.1 to 3.0 mg/kg. The antigen specificity of the peripheral T cells (those that were expanded) was not determined. CD8+ T cells showed, on average, more clonal expansion than CD4+ cells.

Data came from immunoSEQ multiplex PCR; TCRdb stores just in-frame clones and leaves some out. The table has roughly 76,000 clones, approximately 84% seen once. Germline lookup yields CDR1 SGHDN and CDR2 FVKESK. V was pared by 0 bases and J by 7 bases, with 15 bases of the junction left unmatched. The CDR3 has 19 amino acids. The gene calls are TRBV14 and TRBJ2-1; 10 nucleotides agree with TRBD2. The sequence came from an adult with an advanced solid tumor such as melanoma, head and neck, liver or kidney cancer. This specimen was CD4+ or CD8+ T cells sorted from blood, taken in a trial of the OX40 agonist ivuxolimab. The CDR3 sequence is CASSQDNRQASGRGNEQFF. The CDR3 nucleotides are TGTGCCAGCAGCCAAGACAATAGGCAGGCTAGCGGGAGAGGAAATGAGCAGTTCTTC. Together with reference TRBV14 and TRBJ2-1, the CDR3 gives the full variable domain: EAGVTQFPSHSVIEKGQTVTLRCDPISGHDNLYWYRRVMGKEIKFLLHFVKESKQDESGMPNNRFLAERTGGTYSTLKVQPAELEDSGVYFCASSQDNRQASGRGNEQFFGPGTRLTVL.